This TCR beta chain was profiled in a study of technical replicates of blood from several donors. The method was immunoSEQ multiplex PCR; TCRdb's version includes in-frame clones alone and lacks a portion of them. The table includes roughly 92,000 clones, 85% to 95% detected once. The CDR3 has 13 residues. Trimming shortened V by 7 bases and J by 5 bases, and 14 bases separated the two germline ends. CDR1 and CDR2 from the germline V gene are SGHAT and FQNNGV. This clone was seen a single time. The chain couples TRBV11-2 to TRBJ2-5; TRBD1 is a possible D gene (6 bases). This sequence originates from a human donor in good health. The sequencing input was T cells isolated from PBMCs. DNA of the CDR3: TGTGCCAGCAACCTAGAGAGGGGGGAGACCCAGTACTTC. Translation: CASNLERGETQYF.